One TCR delta chain is described in this entry. These data originate in a study of gamma-delta chains in newborns, infants, children. In the study overall: Microbial exposure reportedly drives polyclonal innate γδ T cell expansion after birth.

Germline values: CDR1 GEAIGNYY, CDR2 EKD. There are 19 residues in the CDR3. With V trimmed by 5 bases and J by 0 bases, 11 bases remained unmatched. TCRdb made new clone calls on the reads using CATT. The sample records over 4,500 delta-chain clones, around 2.5% being singletons. The chain carries TRDV2 and TRDJ3, with 8 positions matching TRDD3. The receptor was isolated from a child who was a newborn, infant or young child, either healthy, febrile or measles-vaccinated (not recorded which). The sequencing sample was made of blood. CDR3 amino acids: CACATVGDWSSWDTRQMFF. CDR3 sequence (DNA): TGTGCCTGTGCCACTGTGGGGGATTGGAGCTCCTGGGACACCCGACAGATGTTTTTC.